This TCR beta chain appears in the sequencing data of a study of T-cell reconstitution after alpha-beta-depleted transplantation in children. This clonotype was detected only a few times. Preparing the TCRbeta library involved the use of unique molecular identifiers. TCRdb re-called the PCR reads with MiXCR, one entry per CDR3 protein. The sample carries hundreds of thousands of distinct CDR3 sequences, about an eighth recorded once. The sequenced sample was PBMCs, obtained from the stem cell graft. This receptor was obtained from a human donor who donated a stem cell graft to a child with Fanconi anemia.

The CDR3 reads CSAVGQGNTYNEQFF. CDR3 nucleotide sequence: TGCAGCGCTGTAGGGCAGGGAAATACCTACAATGAGCAGTTCTTC. V usage is TRBV29-1 and J usage is TRBJ2-1; a possible D gene is TRBD1 (5 bases). This CDR3 has 15 amino acids. Germline-derived CDR1 and CDR2 are SQVTM and ANQGSEA. Trimming took off 7 bases at V and 2 bases at J, with 18 bases between the two ends.